This T cell receptor beta chain came from a study of graft-versus-host responses after intestinal transplantation. Germline V gene lookup returns CDR1 SGHTA and CDR2 FQGNSA. The V end was cut by 5 bases, the J end by 4 bases, with 17 bases between. The CDR3 extends over 15 amino acids. Note on this clone: The antigen is undetermined.

The method was immunoSEQ multiplex PCR; TCRdb's version includes in-frame clones alone and lacks a portion of them. The table has some 80,000 clones, around 93% seen once. Study-wide findings and caveats: Marrow from the recipient contained GvH clones, some of which had appeared first in ileum or blood.

J is TRBJ1-1 and V is TRBV7-2; D is unresolved. The TCR comes from a human donor who was the organ donor for an intestinal transplant. Sequences were derived from unstimulated CD8+ T cells sorted from spleen or lymph node cells, sampled before transplant. The CDR3 loop reads CASSPRGPAFTEAFF. The CDR3 DNA follows: TGTGCCAGCAGCCCTCGCGGGCCGGCCTTCACTGAAGCTTTCTTT.